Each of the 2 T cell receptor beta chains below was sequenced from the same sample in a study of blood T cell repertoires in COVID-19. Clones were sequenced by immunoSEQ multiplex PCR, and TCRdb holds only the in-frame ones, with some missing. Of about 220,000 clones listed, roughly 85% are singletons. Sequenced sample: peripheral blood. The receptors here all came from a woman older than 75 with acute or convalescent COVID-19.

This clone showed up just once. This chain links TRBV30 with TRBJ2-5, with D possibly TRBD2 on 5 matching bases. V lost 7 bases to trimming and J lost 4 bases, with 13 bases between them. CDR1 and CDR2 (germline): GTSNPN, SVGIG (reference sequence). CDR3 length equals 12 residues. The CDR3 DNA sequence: TGTGCCTCCTCCGGGAAGGGAGAGACCCAGTACTTC. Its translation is CASSGKGETQYF.

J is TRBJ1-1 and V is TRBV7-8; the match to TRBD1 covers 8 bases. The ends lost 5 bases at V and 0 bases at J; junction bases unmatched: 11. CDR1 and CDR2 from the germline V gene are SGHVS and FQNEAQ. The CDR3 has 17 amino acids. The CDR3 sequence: CASSHRGMGQVNTEAFF. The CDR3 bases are TGTGCCAGCAGCCATAGGGGGATGGGACAGGTGAACACTGAAGCTTTCTTT.